The sequence of this TCR beta chain was determined in a study of cytomegalovirus exposure and HLA in healthy donors (dated by TCRdb to the late 2010s). Broadly, across the study: In an earlier analysis of under 600 of the donors, less than 350 Gb of sequence data and 100 million or so unique TCR beta sequences from 150 million to 200 million T cells were reported. Typing coverage varied by locus: roughly 620-640 donors for A, B, C, DRB1 and DQB1; roughly 500 for DQA1; about 590 for DPA1; about 450 for DPB1. The later analysis used no new phenotypic data to find candidate immune exposures, relying instead on TCR beta sequences and their occurrence across donors. Roughly five DR-DQ haplotypes were handled as single units for association and clustering because linkage in the cohort was strong. Every repertoire in the discovery cohort had been generated on one and the same sequencing platform. In addition to the first cohort of 666 subjects, a separate validation cohort of about 120 different subjects was used. In a later analysis, previously published TCR beta repertoires from 666 donors were re-analyzed and high-resolution HLA genotyping was added so that TCR occurrence patterns could be studied. Among almost 400 genotyped donors of the cohort, an average of approximately 230,000 unique TCR beta nucleotide sequences were sequenced per donor, around 20% of them non-productive. Of the 350 to 450 genotyped donors, 65% to 90% fell in the genetic ancestry cluster associated with self-reported Caucasian donors. To predict cytomegalovirus infection status, the study combined high-throughput TCR immunosequencing, statistical association of individual TCRs with disease status, and machine learning. The T cell repertoires of 670 or so subjects were profiled by immunosequencing and related to cytomegalovirus serostatus. A later genetic analysis took genome-wide SNP genotypes for about three fifths of the 666 donors and used that subset as a discovery cohort. The aim of the study was to test whether cataloging public T cell receptors could identify signatures of past pathogen exposure. Donor age, sex, ethnicity and CMV serostatus were collected together with the repertoire data. In an earlier analysis of 587 of the donors, high-throughput TCR beta sequencing was used to judge whether each TCR beta V gene segment behaved as functional or pseudogenic. An early release that covered about 600 HLA-typed donors contained 300 to 350 gigabases of sequencing data and 75 million to 100 million unique TCR sequences. Both class I and class II loci were covered by HLA typing, at four-digit resolution.

The method behind the library was the immunoSEQ multiplex PCR assay. The multiplex PCR relied on a mix of 60 forward primers for TCR Vbeta segments and 13 reverse primers for TCR Jbeta segments. A multiplex PCR assay on genomic DNA amplified the CDR3 region of rearranged TCR beta genes. Amplified TCR beta libraries were sequenced as 87-base-pair reads on the Illumina HiSeq System. As for the authors' bioinformatics: In a later analysis, around 80 million unique TCR beta chains were counted across the 666 repertoires, and about 10 million of these chains were shared by at least two donors. Raw reads were error-corrected and collapsed into unique sequences by a nearest-neighbor algorithm in which closely related sequences were merged to remove PCR and sequencing errors. To assign V, D and J gene segments, CDR3 sequences were aligned to IMGT reference sequences. For a sequence to be retained, a match of at least six nucleotides to both a V gene segment and a J gene segment was required. Rearrangements were classified as productive when the CDR3 lacked stop codons and remained in frame with V and J, and all other rearrangements were classified as non-productive. Following IMGT convention, CDR3 was defined as the stretch from the second conserved V-encoded cysteine up to the conserved J-encoded phenylalanine. The earlier analysis of 500 to 600 of the donors excluded sequences that lacked an unambiguous match to a single V gene segment. In an earlier analysis of 450 to 750 of the donors, a V segment was called functional when productive rearrangements were above 56.7%, and segregating when the standard deviation between donors exceeded 5%. To diagnose cytomegalovirus status from the catalog of TCR beta chain sequences, a statistical classification framework was built. A later analysis assigned V and J genes by comparing TCR nucleotide sequences with IMGT/GENE-DB human TR gene sequences. Using the TCRdist pipeline, a later analysis assigned CDR3 sequences along with most-parsimonious VDJ recombination scenarios. In a later analysis, each TCR beta chain was defined by its CDR3 amino acid sequence together with its V-gene family, and reads lacking a unique V-gene family were excluded. A later analysis removed 500 to 600 highly shared, low-generation-probability nucleotide sequences to deal with suspected cross-contamination and a sequencing artifact. A later analysis calculated a clonal expansion index for each public chain from normalized within-repertoire ranks of inferred template counts. In a later analysis, generation probabilities were computed with a VDJ recombination model fitted to out-of-frame rearrangements, and the resulting probabilities were checked against IGoR. In a later analysis, TCR-TCR, TCR-HLA and TCR-CMV co-occurrence was scored with hypergeometric tests, and a repertoire-size bias correction was applied to TCR pairs. False discovery rates were estimated in a later analysis by permuting HLA or CMV assignments 20 times. In a later analysis, co-occurring TCRs were grouped using DBSCAN, with TCRdist sequence similarity added in when clustering inside HLA-allele-positive subsets. For co-occurrence clustering, repertoires with fewer than 30,000 or more than 120,000 public chains were excluded, along with five or six repertoires with anomalous nucleotide sharing. Imported from immuneACCESS, the table was reduced by TCRdb to in-frame sequences with V and J called. These copies leave out some clones; in studies compared against another copy, an unresolved V gene accounts for under half, and the cause of the remainder is not known. That table supplies the V and J calls and clone size; D and trimming were determined from the DNA. Here the sample has around 31,000 clones; just under 90% occur a single time. Approximately 3% of the sample comes from the top ten.

The cohort consisted of some 670 healthy bone marrow donors. Cohort members were all nominally healthy when sampled, although unrecorded immune exposures were likely present. The donor tested CMV seronegative, placing the donor among the 350 to 400 seronegative members of the cohort. A peripheral blood sample was provided by each donor, and peripheral blood mononuclear cells were used for TCR beta sequencing. Genomic DNA was extracted from the blood cell samples with the Qiagen DNeasy Blood Extraction Kit. The full study reports these points: According to a later analysis, most CMV-associated TCR beta chains appeared to be HLA-restricted, and the HLA associations seemed to be driven largely by CMV exposure. The presence/absence analyses assumed that sequencing depth was roughly uniform across donors, and that assumption may not be true. Some 15 rarely observed V segments, including chromosome 9 orphons, were excluded from the earlier analysis of several hundred of the donors because counts were too low. The cohort was sequenced for TCR beta chains only, and without alpha or paired-chain data the features that could be detected were limited. Correlated functional status among segregating V segments might be attributable to linkage disequilibrium, but an unknown experimental factor could not be ruled out. A further reported finding was that TCR beta sequences accurately predicted the HLA-A and HLA-B alleles for most subjects in the first cohort. A later genetic analysis associated a missense DCLRE1C variant with V-gene and J-gene trimming of TCR beta chains, and an independent cohort replicated the association. A later genetic analysis reported fewer N-insertions in productive TCRs among donors in an Asian-associated ancestry cluster than the approximately 670-donor mean. The sequencing pipeline was judged likely to have produced a cluster of highly shared sequence variants as a technical artifact. The authors suggested that the approach could potentially be extended to other disease states and immunological phenotypes. Because HLA typing was unavailable for some donors at each locus, only the typed subset was used in association tests. Strong co-occurrence of HLA alleles, especially DR and DQ, made assigning TCR associations to individual alleles difficult. Broadly in line with IMGT annotations, most TCR beta V segments showed up in productive rearrangements about 90% or about 30% of the time in an earlier analysis of approximately 600 of the donors. In a later analysis, HLA-associated TCR beta chains were found to be more clonally expanded and to have lower generation probabilities than equally common non-associated chains. Immune exposure information for the cohort was limited to CMV serostatus. A later analysis found that TCR association rates varied across HLA loci, with DRB1 alleles showing the most associated TCRs and HLA-C alleles the fewest. A total of 150 to 200 TCR beta chains were listed by the study as associated with cytomegalovirus. In both the original and validation cohorts, the classifier was reported to diagnose cytomegalovirus status with high specificity and sensitivity. In vitro tests confirmed that three of the cytomegalovirus-associated TCR beta chains recognize cytomegalovirus antigens. A later analysis associated roughly 17,000 TCR beta sequences with specific HLA alleles at a false discovery rate of 0.05. A later analysis reported that several top co-occurrence clusters appeared linked to parvovirus B19, influenza, CMV and Epstein-Barr virus. Most TCR sequences were observed very rarely across donors, whereas some public TCRs were present in many individuals.

Remarks on this clone: What antigen it recognizes has not been identified. There are no base qualities to consult, and no much larger clone falls within one base.

The sample consisted of PBMCs. The receptor comes from a boy aged 5-17 years in good health and CMV-seronegative.

The nucleotide sequence is TGCGCCAGCAGCTTGGAAGGGGCGCACAATTCACCCCTCCACTTT. It translates as CASSLEGAHNSPLHF. This chain is built from TRBV5-1 and TRBJ1-6; the D gene is perhaps TRBD1, from 5 matching bases. The CDR3 contains 15 residues, cysteine and phenylalanine counted. Solely the CDR3 DNA is kept, with 45 bases framed from the first base. CDR1 and CDR2 are drawn from the germline V gene: SGHRS, YFSETQ. The junction carries 11 bases between V and J, which are trimmed by 0 bases and 7 bases respectively. Supplemented by the reference TRBV5-1 and TRBJ1-6 proteins around the CDR3, the complete variable domain is KAGVTQTPRYLIKTRGQQVTLSCSPISGHRSVSWYQQTPGQGLQFLFEYFSETQRNKGNFPGRFSGRQFSNSRSEMNVSTLELGDSALYLCASSLEGAHNSPLHFGNGTRLTVT.